This T cell receptor (beta chain) was retrieved from a study of control samples from healthy donors and cancer patients. Per the germline V gene, CDR1 is SGDLS and CDR2 is YYNGEE. The V and J ends lost 2 bases and 0 bases, in that order; junction bases with no gene match: 5. The CDR3 length is 15 residues. Produced via immunoSEQ multiplex PCR; TCRdb's table is partial and in-frame only. The sample shows roughly 38,000 clones, roughly 83% of them seen only once. The V call is TRBV9, the J call TRBJ2-7, with 7 bases lining up with TRBD1. Sequenced sample: blood. This TCR was recovered from a man aged 60 to 75 in good health. CDR3 nucleotides: TGTGCCAGCAGCGTCGAGGGGGCAATCTCCTACGAGCAGTACTTC. Its translation: CASSVEGAISYEQYF. The complete variable domain, with remaining parts taken from reference TRBV9 and TRBJ2-7, reads DSGVTQTPKHLITATGQRVTLRCSPRSGDLSVYWYQQSLDQGLQFLIQYYNGEERAKGNILERFSAQQFPDLHSELNLSSLELGDSALYFCASSVEGAISYEQYFGPGTRLTVT.